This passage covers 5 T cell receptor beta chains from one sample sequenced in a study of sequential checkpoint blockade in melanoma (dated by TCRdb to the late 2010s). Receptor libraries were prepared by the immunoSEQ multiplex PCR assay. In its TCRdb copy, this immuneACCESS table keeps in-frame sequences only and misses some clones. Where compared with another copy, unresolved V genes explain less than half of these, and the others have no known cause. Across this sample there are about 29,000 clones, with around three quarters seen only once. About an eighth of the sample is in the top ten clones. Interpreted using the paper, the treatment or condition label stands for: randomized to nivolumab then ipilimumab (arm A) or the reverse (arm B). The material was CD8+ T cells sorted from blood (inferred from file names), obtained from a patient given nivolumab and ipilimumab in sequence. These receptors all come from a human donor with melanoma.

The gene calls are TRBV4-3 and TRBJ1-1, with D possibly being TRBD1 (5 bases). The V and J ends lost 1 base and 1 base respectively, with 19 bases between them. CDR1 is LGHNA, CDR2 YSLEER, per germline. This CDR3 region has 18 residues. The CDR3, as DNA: TGCGCCAGCAGCCAAGGGTCTGGGGGGGAGCCAGCGAACACTGAAGCTTTCTTT. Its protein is CASSQGSGGEPANTEAFF.

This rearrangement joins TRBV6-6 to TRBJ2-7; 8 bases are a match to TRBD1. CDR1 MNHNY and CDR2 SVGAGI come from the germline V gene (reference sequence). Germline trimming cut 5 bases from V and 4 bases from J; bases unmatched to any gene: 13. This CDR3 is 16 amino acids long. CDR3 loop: CASSPPDRGSQYEQYF. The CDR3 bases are TGTGCCAGCAGTCCCCCTGACAGGGGTTCGCAGTACGAGCAGTACTTC.

CDR3: CASSQDRGRGYEQYF. Here the CDR3 DNA reads TGCGCCAGCAGCCAAGATAGAGGCAGGGGGTACGAGCAGTACTTC. This rearrangement joins TRBV4-1 to TRBJ2-5, with 7 bases identical to TRBD1. The last part of the DNA fits TRBJ2-7 better; the J call may be wrong. Looked up from germline, CDR1 is MGHRA and CDR2 is YSYEKL. This CDR3 is built from 15 residues.

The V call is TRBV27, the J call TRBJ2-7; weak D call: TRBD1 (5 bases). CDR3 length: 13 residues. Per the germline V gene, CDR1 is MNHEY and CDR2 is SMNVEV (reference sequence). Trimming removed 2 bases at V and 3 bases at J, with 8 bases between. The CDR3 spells CASSLRGHYEQYF. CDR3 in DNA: TGTGCCAGCAGTTTACGAGGACACTACGAGCAGTACTTC.

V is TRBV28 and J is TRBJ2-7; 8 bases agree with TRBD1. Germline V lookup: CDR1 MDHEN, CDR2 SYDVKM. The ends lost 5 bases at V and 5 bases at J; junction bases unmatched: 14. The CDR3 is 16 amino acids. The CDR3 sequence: CASSQAGTGISDEQYF. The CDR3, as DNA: TGTGCCAGCAGTCAGGCCGGGACAGGTATTTCGGACGAGCAGTACTTC.